The present T cell receptor (beta chain) was sequenced within a study of siplizumab effects on memory and regulatory T cells. Method: immunoSEQ multiplex PCR; TCRdb's copy keeps in-frame clones and lacks some. The table has 92,000 or so clones, 70% to 90% seen once. Study results and limitations: Naive T cells seemed more diverse than memory cells; they also seemed major alloresponse contributors. Solely a minor proportion of alloreactive clones could be assigned to unstimulated subsets. Proof of suppressive function in proliferating Tregs from siplizumab cultures was not established. Mappable alloreactive CD4+ clones were on average 68.8% Treg-derived with siplizumab, around 25% in controls.

For this clone: Its target is unknown.

V lost 3 bases and J lost 4; bases outside the gene matches: 0. The germline V gene has CDR1 ENHRY and CDR2 SYGVKD. This CDR3 region has 12 residues. This TCR was sampled from a human donor in good health. This sequence joins TRBV10-3 and TRBJ2-7, with TRBD1 identical over 7 bases. The sample comprised CD4+ T cells sorted from blood. The CDR3 nucleotides are TGTGCCATCAGTGAACAGGGGTACGAGCAGTACTTC. Amino acid sequence: CAISEQGYEQYF.